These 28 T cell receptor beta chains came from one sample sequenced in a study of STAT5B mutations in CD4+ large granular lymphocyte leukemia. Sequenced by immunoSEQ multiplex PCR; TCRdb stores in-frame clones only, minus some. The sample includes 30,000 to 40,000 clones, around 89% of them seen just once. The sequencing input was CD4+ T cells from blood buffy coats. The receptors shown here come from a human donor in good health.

The CDR3 loop is CAIRRDLNTEAFF. The DNA for the CDR3 is TGTGCCATCAGACGCGACTTGAACACTGAAGCTTTCTTT. The V and J genes are TRBV10-3 and TRBJ1-1; D is undetermined. CDR1 is ENHRY and CDR2 is SYGVKD in the germline V gene. The V gene lost 6 bases and the J gene lost 0 bases, with 8 bases spanning the gap. The CDR3 is made up of 13 amino acids.

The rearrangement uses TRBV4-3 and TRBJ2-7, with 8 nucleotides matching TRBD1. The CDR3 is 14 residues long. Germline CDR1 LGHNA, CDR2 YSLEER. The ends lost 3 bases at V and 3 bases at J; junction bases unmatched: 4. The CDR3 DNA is TGCGCCAGCAGCCACAGGACAGGGAGCTACGAGCAGTACTTC. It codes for CASSHRTGSYEQYF.

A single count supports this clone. The CDR3 reads CASSKGQATNEKLFF. CDR3 DNA sequence: TGTGCCAGCAGTAAGGGACAGGCAACTAATGAAAAACTGTTTTTT. The chain employs TRBV6-6 and TRBJ1-4; 8 bases are shared with TRBD1. The germline V gene encodes CDR1 MNHNY and CDR2 SVGAGI (reference sequence). This CDR3 comprises 15 residues. The J segment lost 0 bases and the V segment lost 5 bases, leaving 2 bases of the junction unmatched.

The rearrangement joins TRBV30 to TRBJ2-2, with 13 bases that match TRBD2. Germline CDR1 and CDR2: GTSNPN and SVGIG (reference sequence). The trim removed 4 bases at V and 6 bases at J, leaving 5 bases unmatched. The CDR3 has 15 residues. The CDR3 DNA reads TGTGCCTGGACTTGGACTAGCGGGAGCCCCGGGGAGCTGTTTTTT. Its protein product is CAWTWTSGSPGELFF.

CDR3 protein: CASSWGTATNEKLFF. The CDR3 coding sequence is TGTGCCAGCAGCTGGGGGACGGCAACTAATGAAAAACTGTTTTTT. The rearrangement links TRBV5-6 to TRBJ1-4; perhaps TRBD1 as D (5 bases). Trimming left V 3 bases short and J 0 bases short, with 9 bases between. Per germline, CDR1 SGHDT and CDR2 YYEEEE. This CDR3 spans 15 amino acids.

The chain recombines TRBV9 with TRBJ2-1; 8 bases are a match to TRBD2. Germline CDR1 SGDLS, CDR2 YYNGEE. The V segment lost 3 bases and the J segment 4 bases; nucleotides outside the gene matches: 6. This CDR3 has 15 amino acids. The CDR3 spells CASSARTGGYNEQFF. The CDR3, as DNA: TGTGCCAGCAGCGCCCGGACGGGGGGGTACAATGAGCAGTTCTTC.

The CDR3 DNA follows: TGCAGCGTTGATCGACTAGCCAGTGAGCAGTTCTTC. It yields the protein CSVDRLASEQFF. The chain is built from TRBV29-1 and TRBJ2-1, with TRBD2 identical over 7 bases. The CDR3 runs 12 residues. Germline CDR1 reads SQVTM; CDR2 reads ANQGSEA. V trimming: 3 bases; J trimming: 9 bases; junction bases outside the gene matches: 5.

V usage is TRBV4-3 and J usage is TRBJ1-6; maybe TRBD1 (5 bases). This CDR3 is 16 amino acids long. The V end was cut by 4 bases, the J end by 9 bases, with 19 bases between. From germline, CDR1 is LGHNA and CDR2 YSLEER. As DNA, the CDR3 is TGCGCCAGCAGCCTAATTTCGGGACGGTTAGCTTCACCCCTCCACTTT. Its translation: CASSLISGRLASPLHF.

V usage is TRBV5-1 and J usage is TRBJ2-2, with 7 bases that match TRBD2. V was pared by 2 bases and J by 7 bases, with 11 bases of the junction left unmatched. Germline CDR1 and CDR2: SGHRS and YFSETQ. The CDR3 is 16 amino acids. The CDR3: CASSLNQRDLSGELFF. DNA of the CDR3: TGCGCCAGCAGCTTAAACCAGCGGGATTTGAGCGGGGAGCTGTTTTTT.

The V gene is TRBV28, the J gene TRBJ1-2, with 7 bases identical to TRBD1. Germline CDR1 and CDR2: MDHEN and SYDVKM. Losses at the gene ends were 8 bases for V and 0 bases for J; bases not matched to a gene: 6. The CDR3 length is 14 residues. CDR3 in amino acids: CASGQATTNYGYTF. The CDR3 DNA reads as TGTGCCAGCGGACAGGCTACTACTAACTATGGCTACACCTTC.

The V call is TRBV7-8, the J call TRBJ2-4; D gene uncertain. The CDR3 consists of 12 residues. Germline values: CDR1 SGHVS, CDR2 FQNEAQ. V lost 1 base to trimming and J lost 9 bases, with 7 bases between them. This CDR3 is CASSLVLSIQYF. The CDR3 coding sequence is TGTGCCAGCAGCTTAGTACTGTCCATTCAGTACTTC.

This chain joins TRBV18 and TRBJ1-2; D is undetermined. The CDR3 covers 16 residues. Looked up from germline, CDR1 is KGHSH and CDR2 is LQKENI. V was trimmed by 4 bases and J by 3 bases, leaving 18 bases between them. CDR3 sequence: CASSQMETSTDYGYTF. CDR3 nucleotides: TGTGCCAGCTCACAAATGGAGACATCAACAGACTATGGCTACACCTTC. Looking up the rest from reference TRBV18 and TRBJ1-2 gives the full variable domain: NAGVMQNPRHLVRRRGQEARLRCSPMKGHSHVYWYRQLPEEGLKFMVYLQKENIIDESGMPKERFSAEFPKEGPSILRIQQVVRGDSAAYFCASSQMETSTDYGYTFGSGTRLTVV.

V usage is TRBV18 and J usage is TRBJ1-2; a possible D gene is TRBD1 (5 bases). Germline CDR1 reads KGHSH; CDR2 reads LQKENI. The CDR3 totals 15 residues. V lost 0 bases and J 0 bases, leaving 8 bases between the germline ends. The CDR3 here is CASSPPSRANYGYTF. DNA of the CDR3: TGTGCCAGCTCACCACCGTCCAGGGCTAACTATGGCTACACCTTC.

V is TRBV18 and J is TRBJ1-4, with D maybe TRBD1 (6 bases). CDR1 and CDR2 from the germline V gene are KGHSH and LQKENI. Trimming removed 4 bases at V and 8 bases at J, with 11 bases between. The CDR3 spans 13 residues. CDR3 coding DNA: TGTGCCAGCTCACGTAATGACAGGGAAAAACTGTTTTTT. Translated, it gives CASSRNDREKLFF.

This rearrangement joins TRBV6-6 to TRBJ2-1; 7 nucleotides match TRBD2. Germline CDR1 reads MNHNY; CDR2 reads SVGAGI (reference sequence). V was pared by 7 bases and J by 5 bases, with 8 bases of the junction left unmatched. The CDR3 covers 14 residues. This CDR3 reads CASKSGRANNEQFF. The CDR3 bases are TGTGCCAGCAAGAGTGGGAGGGCCAACAATGAGCAGTTCTTC.

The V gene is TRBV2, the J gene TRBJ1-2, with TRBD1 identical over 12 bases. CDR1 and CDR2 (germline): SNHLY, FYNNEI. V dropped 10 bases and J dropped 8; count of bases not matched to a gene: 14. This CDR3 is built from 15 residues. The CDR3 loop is CATHLPGQGARGYTF. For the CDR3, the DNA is TGTGCCACCCATCTACCGGGACAGGGGGCCAGGGGCTACACCTTC.

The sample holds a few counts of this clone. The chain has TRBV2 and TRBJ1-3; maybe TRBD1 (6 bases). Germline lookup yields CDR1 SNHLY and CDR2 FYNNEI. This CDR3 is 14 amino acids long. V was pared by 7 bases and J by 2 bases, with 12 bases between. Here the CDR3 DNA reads TGTGCCAGCAATTCCGACAGGACTGGAAACACCATATATTTT. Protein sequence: CASNSDRTGNTIYF.

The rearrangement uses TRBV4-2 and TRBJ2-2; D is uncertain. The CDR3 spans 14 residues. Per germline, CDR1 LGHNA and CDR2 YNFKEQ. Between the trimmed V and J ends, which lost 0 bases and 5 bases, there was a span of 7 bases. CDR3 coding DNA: TGTGCCAGCAGCCAAGAAACGGAAACCGGGGAGCTGTTTTTT. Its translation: CASSQETETGELFF.

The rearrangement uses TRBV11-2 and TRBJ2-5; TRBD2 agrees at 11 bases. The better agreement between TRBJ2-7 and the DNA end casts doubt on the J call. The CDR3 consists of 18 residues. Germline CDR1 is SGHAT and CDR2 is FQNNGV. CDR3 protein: CASGPNYQGLAVFYEQYF. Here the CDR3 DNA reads TGTGCCAGCGGACCAAATTACCAGGGACTAGCGGTCTTCTACGAGCAGTACTTC.

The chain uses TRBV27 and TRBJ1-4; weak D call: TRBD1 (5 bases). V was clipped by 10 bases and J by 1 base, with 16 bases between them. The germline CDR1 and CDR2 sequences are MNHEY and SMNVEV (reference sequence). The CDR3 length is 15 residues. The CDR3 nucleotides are TGTGCCACCCGAAGGGGAGGGGTAACTAATGAAAAACTGTTTTTT. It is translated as CATRRGGVTNEKLFF.

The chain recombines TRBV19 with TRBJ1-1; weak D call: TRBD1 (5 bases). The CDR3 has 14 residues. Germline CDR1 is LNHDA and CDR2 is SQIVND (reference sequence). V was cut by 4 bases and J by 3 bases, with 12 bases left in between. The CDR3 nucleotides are TGTGCCAGTAGTACAACAGGTGTTTACACTGAAGCTTTCTTT. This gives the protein CASSTTGVYTEAFF.

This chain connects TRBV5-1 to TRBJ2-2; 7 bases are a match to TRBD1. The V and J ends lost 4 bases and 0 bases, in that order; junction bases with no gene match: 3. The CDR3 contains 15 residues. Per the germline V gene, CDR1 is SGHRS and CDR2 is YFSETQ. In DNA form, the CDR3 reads TGCGCCAGCAGCCTGGGACAGCCGAACACCGGGGAGCTGTTTTTT. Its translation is CASSLGQPNTGELFF. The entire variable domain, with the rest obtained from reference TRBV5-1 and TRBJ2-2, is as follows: KAGVTQTPRYLIKTRGQQVTLSCSPISGHRSVSWYQQTPGQGLQFLFEYFSETQRNKGNFPGRFSGRQFSNSRSEMNVSTLELGDSALYLCASSLGQPNTGELFFGEGSRLTVL.

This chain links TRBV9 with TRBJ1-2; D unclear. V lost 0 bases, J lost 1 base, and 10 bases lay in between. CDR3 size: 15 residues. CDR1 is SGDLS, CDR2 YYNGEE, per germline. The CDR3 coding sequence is TGTGCCAGCAGCGTAGGACGGATCCTTAACTATGGCTACACCTTC. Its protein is CASSVGRILNYGYTF.

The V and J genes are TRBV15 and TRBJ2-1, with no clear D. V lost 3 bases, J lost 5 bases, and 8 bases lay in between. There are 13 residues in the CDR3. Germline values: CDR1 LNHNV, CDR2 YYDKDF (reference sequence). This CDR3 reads CATSSPYNNEQFF. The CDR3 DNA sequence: TGTGCCACCAGCAGCCCTTATAACAATGAGCAGTTCTTC. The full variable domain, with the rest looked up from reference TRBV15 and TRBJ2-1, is DAMVIQNPRYQVTQFGKPVTLSCSQTLNHNVMYWYQQKSSQAPKLLFHYYDKDFNNEADTPDNFQSRRPNTSFCFLDIRSPGLGDTAMYLCATSSPYNNEQFFGPGTRLTVL.

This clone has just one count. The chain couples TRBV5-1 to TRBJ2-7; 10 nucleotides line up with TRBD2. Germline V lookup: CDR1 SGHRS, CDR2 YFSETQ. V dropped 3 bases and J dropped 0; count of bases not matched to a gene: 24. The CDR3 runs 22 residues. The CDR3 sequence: CASSWPKGLAASLNRSSYEQYF. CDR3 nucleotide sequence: TGCGCCAGCAGCTGGCCCAAAGGACTAGCGGCTTCTTTGAACCGGAGCTCCTACGAGCAGTACTTC.

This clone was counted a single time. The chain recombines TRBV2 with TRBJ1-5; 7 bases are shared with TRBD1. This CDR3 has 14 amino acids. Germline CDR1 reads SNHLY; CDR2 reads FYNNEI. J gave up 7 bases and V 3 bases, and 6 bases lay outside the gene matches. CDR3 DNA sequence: TGTGCCAGCAGTGAGAGACAGGGAGGCCAGCCCCAGCATTTT. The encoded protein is CASSERQGGQPQHF.

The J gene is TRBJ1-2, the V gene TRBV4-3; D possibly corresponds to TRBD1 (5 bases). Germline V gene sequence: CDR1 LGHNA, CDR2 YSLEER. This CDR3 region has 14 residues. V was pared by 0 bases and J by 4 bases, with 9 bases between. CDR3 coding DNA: TGCGCCAGCAGCCAAGACAGGGACGGCTATGGCTACACCTTC. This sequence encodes CASSQDRDGYGYTF.

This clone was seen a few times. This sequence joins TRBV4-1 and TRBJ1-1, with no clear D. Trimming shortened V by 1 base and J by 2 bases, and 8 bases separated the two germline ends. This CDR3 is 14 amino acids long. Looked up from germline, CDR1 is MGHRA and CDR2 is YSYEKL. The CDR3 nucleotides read TGCGCCAGCAGCCAAGGTTCAGGAAACACTGAAGCTTTCTTT. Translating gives CASSQGSGNTEAFF.